A single sample is the source of the 19 T cell receptor beta chains below, sequenced in a study of T cell repertoires in cytomegalovirus infection. Using its own MiXCR run on the reads, TCRdb lists one record per CDR3 protein. The sample consists of 150,000 to 200,000 distinct CDR3 sequences, 28% of them appearing once. Material: PBMCs. The receptors derive from a human donor in good health (CMV status not recorded). Some clones in this sample may be carry-over from other donors' samples.

In its sample, this clonotype was seen many times. The chain combines TRBV7-2 with TRBJ1-3; D gene ambiguous. V dropped 4 bases and J dropped 2 bases, with 18 bases sitting between them. Germline V gene sequence: CDR1 SGHTA, CDR2 FQGNSA. The CDR3 is made up of 17 amino acids. The CDR3 coding sequence is TGTGCCAGCAGCTCAGCGATTATGTCCATCCCTGGAAACACCATATATTTT. Translation gives CASSSAIMSIPGNTIYF.

This clonotype was observed a few times. This rearrangement joins TRBV15 to TRBJ1-1; D gene uncertain. The V and J ends lost 1 base and 3 bases respectively, with 18 bases between them. Germline CDR1 and CDR2: LNHNV and YYDKDF (reference sequence). The CDR3 is made up of 17 amino acids. The CDR3 sequence is CATSRVSVFRADTEAFF. The CDR3 nucleotides are TGTGCCACCAGCAGAGTTTCGGTCTTTAGGGCAGACACTGAAGCTTTCTTT.

This sequence joins TRBV19 and TRBJ2-3, with TRBD1 matching over 7 bases. V shed 3 bases and J 5 bases; nucleotides not matched to a gene: 14. The germline V gene has CDR1 LNHDA and CDR2 SQIVND (reference sequence). The CDR3 is 17 amino acids. The CDR3 loop is CASSIHRGQAAGDTQYF. CDR3 coding DNA: TGTGCCAGTAGTATCCACCGCGGACAGGCGGCGGGAGATACGCAGTATTTT.

This chain links TRBV29-1 with TRBJ2-1; 10 bases are a match to TRBD2. The CDR3 loop spans 14 amino acids. With V trimmed by 5 bases and J by 9 bases, 10 bases remained unmatched. Germline CDR1 and CDR2: SQVTM and ANQGSEA. CDR3 loop: CSVYGTSVLSEQFF. CDR3 nucleotides: TGCAGCGTTTATGGGACTAGCGTGCTCAGTGAGCAGTTCTTC.

This clonotype was seen a handful of times. This rearrangement joins TRBV11-3 to TRBJ2-2; 7 bases map to TRBD2. V was clipped by 5 bases and J by 0 bases; unmatched bases: 15. CDR1 and CDR2 from the germline V gene are SGHNT and YENEEA. The CDR3 has 19 amino acids. CDR3 loop: CASSARAGVDVTNTGELFF. The DNA for the CDR3 is TGTGCCAGCAGCGCCCGCGCGGGGGTAGATGTCACGAACACCGGGGAGCTGTTTTTT.

The chain combines TRBV2 with TRBJ2-7, with TRBD1 identical over 8 bases. CDR3 length: 14 residues. Looked up from germline, CDR1 is SNHLY and CDR2 is FYNNEI. J lost 3 bases, V lost 6 bases, and 7 bases had no gene match. The CDR3 nucleotides read TGTGCCAGCAGGCGGACAGGGTTGGGCTACGAGCAGTACTTC. Translated, it gives CASRRTGLGYEQYF.

This clonotype showed up just a few times. The V gene is TRBV2, the J gene TRBJ1-1; 7 bases map to TRBD1. The CDR3 extends over 15 amino acids. CDR1 and CDR2 from the germline V gene are SNHLY and FYNNEI. V dropped 7 bases and J dropped 0; count of bases not matched to a gene: 8. The CDR3 here is CASTWGTDLNTEAFF. The CDR3 DNA sequence: TGTGCCAGCACCTGGGGGACAGACTTGAACACTGAAGCTTTCTTT. The variable domain in full, with the rest retrieved from reference TRBV2 and TRBJ1-1, is EPEVTQTPSHQVTQMGQEVILRCVPISNHLYFYWYRQILGQKVEFLVSFYNNEISEKSEIFDDQFSVERPDGSNFTLKIRSTKLEDSAMYFCASTWGTDLNTEAFFGQGTRLTVV.

The V and J genes are TRBV2 and TRBJ1-2; TRBD1 matches 7 bases. Germline-derived CDR1 and CDR2 are SNHLY and FYNNEI. Trimming took 9 bases from V and 1 from J; bases not matched to a gene: 8. CDR3 length: 14 residues. CDR3 DNA sequence: TGTGCCAGGGCTCAGACAGGGTTTAACTATGGCTACACCTTC. Its protein product is CARAQTGFNYGYTF. Complete variable domain (other parts from reference TRBV2 and TRBJ1-2): EPEVTQTPSHQVTQMGQEVILRCVPISNHLYFYWYRQILGQKVEFLVSFYNNEISEKSEIFDDQFSVERPDGSNFTLKIRSTKLEDSAMYFCARAQTGFNYGYTFGSGTRLTVV.

This clonotype was picked up many times. The rearrangement links TRBV7-2 to TRBJ2-7, with D maybe TRBD1 (5 bases). From germline, CDR1 is SGHTA and CDR2 FQGNSA. The ends were cut back, 0 bases at V and 3 bases at J, with 15 bases in the middle. This CDR3 has 16 residues. CDR3 sequence: CASSLAPSTDSYEQYF. The CDR3 bases are TGTGCCAGCAGCTTAGCCCCATCGACAGACAGCTACGAGCAGTACTTC. Variable domain in full (rest from reference TRBV7-2 and TRBJ2-7): GAGVSQSPSNKVTEKGKDVELRCDPISGHTALYWYRQSLGQGLEFLIYFQGNSAPDKSGLPSDRFSAERTGGSVSTLTIQRTQQEDSAVYLCASSLAPSTDSYEQYFGPGTRLTVT.

Turning to this clonotype: The junction does not match germline at one end; this may be a read error. This chain connects TRBV15 to TRBJ2-1, with 10 bases fitting TRBD2. CDR3 size: 14 residues. Germline assignment: CDR1 LNHNV and CDR2 YYDKDF (reference sequence). CDR3 sequence: CATSRRAGGQQKLF. DNA for the CDR3: TGTGCCACCAGCAGAAGAGCGGGGGGGCAGCAGAAACTCTTC.

This clonotype was seen just once. V and J are TRBV7-9 and TRBJ2-7; 8 bases are a match to TRBD2. The CDR3 consists of 15 residues. With V trimmed by 2 bases and J by 3 bases, 6 bases remained unmatched. The germline CDR1 and CDR2 sequences are SEHNR and FQNEAQ (reference sequence). The CDR3 spells CASSLSGGQGYEQYF. The CDR3 bases are TGTGCCAGCAGCTTATCGGGGGGGCAAGGCTACGAGCAGTACTTC.

V and J are TRBV5-1 and TRBJ1-6; D uncertain. The CDR3 length is 13 residues. Germline V gives CDR1 SGHRS, CDR2 YFSETQ. Trimming left V 5 bases short and J 9 bases short, with 12 bases between. This chain's CDR3 is CASRSDNSSPLHF. For the CDR3, the DNA is TGCGCCAGCAGGTCCGATAATTCTTCACCCCTCCACTTT. The whole variable domain, remainder taken from reference TRBV5-1 and TRBJ1-6, is KAGVTQTPRYLIKTRGQQVTLSCSPISGHRSVSWYQQTPGQGLQFLFEYFSETQRNKGNFPGRFSGRQFSNSRSEMNVSTLELGDSALYLCASRSDNSSPLHFGNGTRLTVT.

This clonotype has at least ten counts. This chain links TRBV7-2 with TRBJ1-6, with 8 bases identical to TRBD1. Trimming took 5 bases from V and 5 from J; bases not matched to a gene: 2. This CDR3 region has 14 residues. In germline, CDR1 is SGHTA, CDR2 FQGNSA. The CDR3 reads CASSPTGDNSPLHF. In DNA form, the CDR3 reads TGTGCCAGCAGCCCGACAGGGGATAATTCACCCCTCCACTTT.

This clonotype has a single count. The chain has TRBV27 and TRBJ2-3; TRBD2 agrees at 8 bases. V was clipped by 4 bases and J by 4 bases; unmatched bases: 7. CDR3 length equals 15 residues. The germline V gene has CDR1 MNHEY and CDR2 SMNVEV (reference sequence). CDR3 region: CASSSLAGSADTQYF. DNA for the CDR3: TGTGCCAGCAGTTCTTTAGCGGGGTCCGCAGATACGCAGTATTTT.

The chain carries TRBV6-8 and TRBJ2-7; 7 nucleotides line up with TRBD1. In germline, CDR1 is MNHGY, CDR2 SAAAGT. Trimming removed 6 bases from V and 4 bases from J; junction bases left unmatched: 9. The CDR3 is 14 amino acids. The CDR3: CASSTRTGGYEQYF. The CDR3 bases are TGTGCCAGCAGCACCCGGACAGGAGGATACGAGCAGTACTTC.

A few counts support this clonotype. The chain joins TRBV7-2 to TRBJ1-2; D is uncertain. The CDR3 spans 14 residues. The germline gives CDR1 SGHTA, CDR2 FQGNSA. V lost 1 base and J 4 bases, leaving 10 bases between the germline ends. The CDR3 bases are TGTGCCAGCAGCTTAGGAGGGTTCGGCTATGGCTACACCTTC. Translated: CASSLGGFGYGYTF.

This clonotype occurred a few times. The chain is built from TRBV7-9 and TRBJ2-2; no clear D gene. The CDR3 extends over 14 amino acids. The germline V gene has CDR1 SEHNR and CDR2 FQNEAQ (reference sequence). The V gene lost 3 bases and the J gene lost 3 bases, with 8 bases spanning the gap. The CDR3 DNA reads TGTGCCAGCAGCTTTAGAAGGGACACCGGGGAGCTGTTTTTT. This codes for CASSFRRDTGELFF.

The V gene is TRBV11-2, the J gene TRBJ2-3; a possible D gene is TRBD2 (7 bases). The CDR3 runs to 18 residues. The V end was cut by 1 base, the J end by 7 bases, with 24 bases between. The germline gives CDR1 SGHAT, CDR2 FQNNGV. CDR3 DNA: TGTGCCAGCAGCTTAGGGGGGGGGGGGCGGGGCAGGTCTAATACGCAGTATTTT. The encoded protein is CASSLGGGGRGRSNTQYF.

This clonotype came up many times. The genes are TRBV7-2 and TRBJ2-3, with TRBD2 identical over 7 bases. CDR1 is SGHTA and CDR2 is FQGNSA in the germline V gene. With V trimmed by 4 bases and J by 8 bases, 9 bases remained unmatched. This CDR3 has 14 residues. In nucleotides, the CDR3 is TGTGCCAGCAGCTCAACCCAAGCGGGGAGTACGCAGTATTTT. Amino acids: CASSSTQAGSTQYF.